These 7 T cell receptor beta chains were sequenced from one sample in a study of response to subunit inactivated influenza vaccine. TCRdb analysed the RT-PCR reads with MiXCR anew, one entry per CDR3 protein. The sample records approximately 290,000 distinct CDR3 sequences, approximately 23% being singletons. The material sequenced was PBMCs from blood, taken approximately 20 months after vaccination. These receptors were taken from a man aged 50-75 years who received an inactivated influenza vaccine.

V and J are TRBV3-1 and TRBJ2-1; D call uncertain. Trimming removed 6 bases from V and 7 bases from J, with 16 bases in between. Germline V gene lookup returns CDR1 LGHDT and CDR2 YNNKEL (reference sequence). This CDR3 contains 14 residues. CDR3 sequence: CASSRDVLGNEQFF. The CDR3 DNA reads TGTGCCAGCAGTCGTGACGTCCTAGGGAATGAGCAGTTCTTC.

The chain is built from TRBV19 and TRBJ1-5; D is unclear. This CDR3 has 15 amino acids. V dropped 1 base and J dropped 2 bases, with 9 bases sitting between them. Germline values: CDR1 LNHDA, CDR2 SQIVND (reference sequence). DNA of the CDR3: TGTGCCAGTAGTATAGGTCAGACTGGCAATCAGCCCCAGCATTTT. This codes for CASSIGQTGNQPQHF.

The genes are TRBV7-9 and TRBJ2-7, with TRBD2 matching 8 bases. CDR1 SEHNR and CDR2 FQNEAQ come from the germline V gene (reference sequence). The junction had 14 bases not matched to a gene; V was cut back by 7 bases and J by 6 bases. The CDR3 runs to 15 residues. CDR3 residues: CASTGGGQLLSEQYF. The CDR3 DNA reads as TGTGCCAGCACCGGGGGGGGGCAACTACTCTCCGAGCAGTACTTC. Full variable domain (rest looked up from reference TRBV7-9 and TRBJ2-7): DTGVSQNPRHKITKRGQNVTFRCDPISEHNRLYWYRQTLGQGPEFLTYFQNEAQLEKSRLLSDRFSAERPKGSFSTLEIQRTEQGDSAMYLCASTGGGQLLSEQYFGPGTRLTVT.

This clonotype was seen a handful of times. V and J are TRBV20-1 and TRBJ2-7; 9 bases align to TRBD2. Looked up from germline, CDR1 is DFQATT and CDR2 is SNEGSKA (reference sequence). V lost 0 bases, J lost 3 bases, and 6 bases stayed unmatched. This CDR3 region has 15 residues. The CDR3 reads CSARDASGNLYEQYF. The CDR3 DNA reads TGCAGTGCTAGAGATGCTAGCGGGAACCTCTACGAGCAGTACTTC.

The table lists this clonotype with a count of one. The chain uses TRBV28 and TRBJ2-7; D is perhaps TRBD1 (6 bases). The V gene lost 2 bases and the J gene lost 2 bases, with 10 bases spanning the gap. From germline, CDR1 is MDHEN and CDR2 SYDVKM. The CDR3 extends over 14 amino acids. CDR3 nucleotide sequence: TGTGCCAGCAGTTTAGGGGGACATACCTACGAGCAGTACTTC. Amino acids: CASSLGGHTYEQYF.

This clonotype has just a few counts. V gene TRBV6-1 combines with J gene TRBJ1-2, with TRBD1 matching 10 bases. CDR1 is MNHNS and CDR2 is SASEGT in the germline V gene. The CDR3 is 15 residues long. J gave up 4 bases and V 3 bases, and 5 bases lay outside the gene matches. The CDR3 loop reads CASSDRTGGVYGYTF. The CDR3 nucleotides are TGTGCCAGCAGTGACAGGACAGGGGGTGTCTATGGCTACACCTTC.

The V gene is TRBV6-1, the J gene TRBJ1-2, with TRBD1 identical over 8 bases. The CDR3 length is 15 residues. Germline CDR1 MNHNS, CDR2 SASEGT. V lost 6 bases to trimming and J lost 4 bases; unmatched junction nucleotides: 10. The CDR3 region has the DNA TGTGCCAGCAGGGCAGGGGGCATTTTAAGCTATGGCTACACCTTC. It codes for CASRAGGILSYGYTF.